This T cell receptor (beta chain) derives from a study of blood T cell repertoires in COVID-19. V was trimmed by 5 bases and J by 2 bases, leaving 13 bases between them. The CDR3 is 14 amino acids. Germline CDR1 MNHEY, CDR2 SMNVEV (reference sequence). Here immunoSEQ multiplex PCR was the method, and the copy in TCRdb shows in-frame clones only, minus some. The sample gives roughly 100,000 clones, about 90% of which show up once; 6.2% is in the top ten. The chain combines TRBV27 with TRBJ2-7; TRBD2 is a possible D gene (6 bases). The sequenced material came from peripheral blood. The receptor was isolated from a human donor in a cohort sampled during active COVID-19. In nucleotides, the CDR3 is TGTGCCAGCAGTCGTGACTCTAGCGCCTACGAGCAGTACTTC. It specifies CASSRDSSAYEQYF.